A single sample gave rise to the 21 T cell receptor beta chains below, sequenced in a study of T-cell memory formation after mild COVID-19. TCRdb ran MiXCR on the 5' RACE reads and lists one entry per CDR3 protein. The table lists about 250,000 distinct CDR3 sequences, approximately 15% of them singletons. The specimen sequenced was PBMCs or a T cell subset sorted from them (not recorded which). The receptor source for this set is an adult woman who had mild COVID-19 (a few samples of this study predate the infection). Cell type and time point are not known.

The chain has TRBV20-1 and TRBJ1-2; D is possibly TRBD1 (5 bases). This CDR3 spans 15 amino acids. V was clipped by 0 bases and J by 0 bases, with 11 bases between them. Germline V gene data show CDR1 as DFQATT and CDR2 as SNEGSKA (reference sequence). CDR3 bases: TGCAGTGCTAGAGATTTTGGGGGAGCTAACTATGGCTACACCTTC. This translates into CSARDFGGANYGYTF.

V usage is TRBV29-1 and J usage is TRBJ2-7; 11 bases match TRBD1. The V segment lost 7 bases and the J segment 3 bases; nucleotides outside the gene matches: 2. CDR3 length equals 12 residues. The germline V gene has CDR1 SQVTM and CDR2 ANQGSEA. CDR3 nucleotides: TGCAGCGGGGGACAGGGGGTCTACGAGCAGTACTTC. Translating gives CSGGQGVYEQYF.

In its sample, this clonotype was seen many times. V and J are TRBV12-3 or TRBV12-4 and TRBJ1-1; a weak D match, TRBD1 (5 bases). V lost 6 bases, J lost 8 bases, and 10 bases lay in between. This CDR3 contains 11 residues. The CDR3 sequence: CASSLGTEAFF. CDR3 DNA: TGTGCCAGCAGCCTTGGGACCGAAGCTTTCTTT.

This clonotype has more than one count but fewer than ten. The chain has TRBV5-5 and TRBJ1-4; no reliable D call. There are 13 residues in the CDR3. Germline CDR1 is SGHKS and CDR2 is YYEKEE (reference sequence). The V and J ends lost 0 bases and 6 bases respectively, with 6 bases between them. For the CDR3, the DNA is TGTGCCAGCAGCTTGGAGAGGCATGAAAAACTGTTTTTT. This translates into CASSLERHEKLFF.

The chain carries TRBV5-4 and TRBJ1-1, with D perhaps TRBD1 (5 bases). The CDR3 spans 12 residues. The germline CDR1 and CDR2 sequences are SGHNT and YYREEE (reference sequence). The V end lost 4 bases, the J end lost 7 bases, and 11 bases lay between the germline ends. The CDR3 nucleotides are TGTGCCAGCAGCCTGCCCCAGGGTGAAGCTTTCTTT. Translating gives CASSLPQGEAFF.

Only a few counts were recorded for this clonotype. The chain carries TRBV5-1 and TRBJ2-2; tentatively, D is TRBD1 (6 bases). Germline CDR1 and CDR2: SGHRS and YFSETQ. The V and J ends lost 4 bases and 1 base respectively, with 14 bases between them. CDR3 size: 16 residues. Here the CDR3 reads CASSPSQTGNTGELFF. The DNA of the CDR3 is TGCGCCAGCAGCCCAAGCCAGACAGGGAACACCGGGGAGCTGTTTTTT. The full variable domain, its missing parts supplied by reference TRBV5-1 and TRBJ2-2, is KAGVTQTPRYLIKTRGQQVTLSCSPISGHRSVSWYQQTPGQGLQFLFEYFSETQRNKGNFPGRFSGRQFSNSRSEMNVSTLELGDSALYLCASSPSQTGNTGELFFGEGSRLTVL.

The sample holds one count of this clonotype. The CDR3 DNA reads TGTGCCAGCAGCTTGTTTGAGAGGGGCCCCCGGACTGAAGCTTTCTTT. It yields the protein CASSLFERGPRTEAFF. The rearrangement joins TRBV5-5 to TRBJ1-1; a possible D gene is TRBD1 (5 bases). This CDR3 is 16 amino acids long. V lost 1 base to trimming and J lost 5 bases, with 18 bases between them. Looked up from germline, CDR1 is SGHKS and CDR2 is YYEKEE (reference sequence).

The V call is TRBV18, the J call TRBJ2-7; 7 bases match TRBD1. The J segment lost 4 bases and the V segment lost 3 bases, leaving 9 bases of the junction unmatched. The CDR3 runs to 15 residues. CDR1 KGHSH and CDR2 LQKENI come from the germline V gene. The CDR3, as DNA: TGTGCCAGCTCACCGGTTGGGACCAGGGGGTACGAGCAGTACTTC. This encodes CASSPVGTRGYEQYF.

This clonotype was detected only a few times. The chain combines TRBV12-3 or TRBV12-4 with TRBJ2-1, with 8 nucleotides matching TRBD2. Trimming at V came to 5 bases and at J to 6 bases, leaving 9 bases not matched to a gene. The CDR3 has 15 residues. The CDR3 is CASSDPGGPSNEQFF. The DNA of the CDR3 is TGTGCCAGCAGTGACCCGGGAGGGCCTTCCAATGAGCAGTTCTTC.

This chain connects TRBV7-2 to TRBJ2-3; TRBD2 matches 11 bases. V shed 5 bases, J shed 5 bases, and the junction held 6 bases outside the gene matches. The CDR3 is 15 residues long. Germline CDR1 and CDR2: SGHTA and FQGNSA. DNA for the CDR3: TGTGCCAGCAGCCGTAGCGGGAGGGCCGAAGATACGCAGTATTTT. This encodes CASSRSGRAEDTQYF.

The chain's CDR3 is CASSSGTGVWEQYF. The CDR3 coding sequence is TGTGCCAGCAGCTCCGGGACAGGGGTGTGGGAGCAGTACTTC. V is TRBV7-2 and J is TRBJ2-7; 10 bases line up with TRBD1. The CDR3 runs to 14 residues. After removal of 4 bases from V and 7 bases from J, the junction contained 7 bases not matched to a gene. The germline V gene has CDR1 SGHTA and CDR2 FQGNSA.

This clonotype was seen more than once but under ten times. The chain is built from TRBV4-1 and TRBJ2-3, with D possibly TRBD1 on 5 matching bases. CDR3 length: 16 amino acids. CDR1 and CDR2 (germline): MGHRA, YSYEKL. V lost 3 bases, J lost 3 bases, and 16 bases lay in between. CDR3 coding DNA: TGCGCCAGCAGCCAGGGCAGGGCCGAAGGGACAGATACGCAGTATTTT. Translation: CASSQGRAEGTDTQYF.

CDR3 residues: CASSSGTGGYYGYTF. The CDR3 nucleotides are TGTGCCAGCAGCTCAGGGACAGGGGGGTACTATGGCTACACCTTC. The V gene is TRBV5-4, the J gene TRBJ1-2, with TRBD1 matching over 11 bases. The CDR3 is 15 residues long. Germline loops: CDR1 SGHNT, CDR2 YYREEE (reference sequence). Germline trimming cut 3 bases from V and 3 bases from J; bases unmatched to any gene: 4.

Many counts were recorded for this clonotype. This chain links TRBV30 with TRBJ1-5, with D uncertain. Germline V CDR1 and CDR2: GTSNPN, SVGIG (reference sequence). The V gene lost 0 bases and the J gene lost 4 bases, with 10 bases spanning the gap. There are 14 residues in the CDR3. The CDR3 region has the DNA TGTGCCTGGAGTGTACTTGACAAAAATCAGCCCCAGCATTTT. Its protein product is CAWSVLDKNQPQHF.

This clonotype was picked up a small number of times. This rearrangement joins TRBV4-3 to TRBJ2-1; the match to TRBD2 covers 15 bases. The CDR3 has 19 amino acids. With 3 bases clipped from V and 5 bases from J, the junction kept 11 bases outside the gene matches. Looked up from germline, CDR1 is LGHNA and CDR2 is YSLEER. CDR3 bases: TGCGCCAGCAGCCATGGACCGGGACTAGCGGGAGGAATCGACAATGAGCAGTTCTTC. It is translated as CASSHGPGLAGGIDNEQFF.

This chain connects TRBV21-1 to TRBJ1-1; the listed D gene, TRBD1, was not tested against the DNA. TRBV21-1 is described as a pseudogene. The CDR3 contains 17 residues. Here the CDR3 reads CASSPSRGAVWNTEAFF. CDR3 DNA sequence: TGTGCCAGCAGCCCATCCCGGGGGGCCGTTTGGAACACTGAAGCTTTCTTT.

The V call is TRBV5-1, the J call TRBJ2-5; either TRBD1 or TRBD2 may fit D (5 bases each). The ends were cut back, 5 bases at V and 1 base at J, with 12 bases in the middle. Germline-derived CDR1 and CDR2 are SGHRS and YFSETQ. CDR3 length equals 14 residues. CDR3 region: CASRWTGGQETQYF. The DNA for the CDR3 is TGCGCCAGCAGGTGGACTGGGGGCCAAGAGACCCAGTACTTC.

This clonotype was picked up a small number of times. V is TRBV2 and J is TRBJ1-5; 7 bases line up with TRBD1. Germline-derived CDR1 and CDR2 are SNHLY and FYNNEI. The trim removed 4 bases at V and 0 bases at J, leaving 12 bases unmatched. The CDR3 is made up of 18 amino acids. The DNA of the CDR3 is TGTGCCAGCAGTGGAACTTCCGGGACAGTTTATAGCAATCAGCCCCAGCATTTT. This gives the protein CASSGTSGTVYSNQPQHF.

This clonotype was seen at least ten times. V and J are TRBV12-3 or TRBV12-4 and TRBJ2-7; no clear D gene. Trimming stripped 3 bases from V and 5 bases from J, with 14 bases between. The length of the CDR3 is 14 residues. CDR3 sequence (DNA): TGTGCCAGCAGTTTGGCGAGCAGTACCAACGAGCAGTACTTC. This sequence encodes CASSLASSTNEQYF.

The chain links TRBV9 to TRBJ2-5, with a tentative D call TRBD2 (6 bases). The CDR3 sequence is 15 residues long. Germline lookup yields CDR1 SGDLS and CDR2 YYNGEE. V lost 6 bases to trimming and J lost 4 bases, with 19 bases between them. Here the CDR3 reads CASTKGRGIGETQYF. In nucleotides, the CDR3 is TGTGCCAGCACCAAAGGTCGGGGGATTGGAGAGACCCAGTACTTC.

This clonotype was counted a few times. The V and J genes are TRBV5-1 and TRBJ2-5, with 9 bases fitting TRBD2. Germline values: CDR1 SGHRS, CDR2 YFSETQ. V lost 1 base and J lost 1; bases outside the gene matches: 5. The CDR3 length is 16 residues. CDR3 protein: CASSLTSGHIQETQYF. DNA for the CDR3: TGCGCCAGCAGCTTGACTAGCGGGCATATCCAAGAGACCCAGTACTTC. The entire variable domain, with the rest obtained from reference TRBV5-1 and TRBJ2-5, is as follows: KAGVTQTPRYLIKTRGQQVTLSCSPISGHRSVSWYQQTPGQGLQFLFEYFSETQRNKGNFPGRFSGRQFSNSRSEMNVSTLELGDSALYLCASSLTSGHIQETQYFGPGTRLLVL.